This TCR beta chain emerged from a study of a mutant IDH1 vaccine in newly diagnosed glioma. Study summary: Therapy received beforehand was radiotherapy, temozolomide, or both, with most patients given both.

Libraries were prepared by immunoSEQ multiplex PCR; TCRdb keeps only in-frame clonotypes and omits some of them. Of 38,000 or so clones detected, 91% appear once; the ten largest clones hold roughly 2.6%. In the case of this clone: Antigen unknown.

Time point described: week 5, during vaccination. Doses of 300 ug of mutant IDH1 20-mer peptide were given with topical imiquimod. The source material was PBMCs, sampled from a glioma patient whose treatment included an IDH1 peptide vaccine. This sequence was found in a man aged 45 to 65 with glioma.

The CDR3: CASSPRHDRADEKLFF. Written as DNA, the CDR3 is TGCGCCAGCAGCCCACGGCACGACAGGGCTGATGAAAAACTGTTTTTT. V gene TRBV5-1 combines with J gene TRBJ1-4; the match to TRBD1 covers 7 bases. Germline V gives CDR1 SGHRS, CDR2 YFSETQ. The CDR3 loop spans 16 amino acids. The ends lost 4 bases at V and 6 bases at J; junction bases unmatched: 12.